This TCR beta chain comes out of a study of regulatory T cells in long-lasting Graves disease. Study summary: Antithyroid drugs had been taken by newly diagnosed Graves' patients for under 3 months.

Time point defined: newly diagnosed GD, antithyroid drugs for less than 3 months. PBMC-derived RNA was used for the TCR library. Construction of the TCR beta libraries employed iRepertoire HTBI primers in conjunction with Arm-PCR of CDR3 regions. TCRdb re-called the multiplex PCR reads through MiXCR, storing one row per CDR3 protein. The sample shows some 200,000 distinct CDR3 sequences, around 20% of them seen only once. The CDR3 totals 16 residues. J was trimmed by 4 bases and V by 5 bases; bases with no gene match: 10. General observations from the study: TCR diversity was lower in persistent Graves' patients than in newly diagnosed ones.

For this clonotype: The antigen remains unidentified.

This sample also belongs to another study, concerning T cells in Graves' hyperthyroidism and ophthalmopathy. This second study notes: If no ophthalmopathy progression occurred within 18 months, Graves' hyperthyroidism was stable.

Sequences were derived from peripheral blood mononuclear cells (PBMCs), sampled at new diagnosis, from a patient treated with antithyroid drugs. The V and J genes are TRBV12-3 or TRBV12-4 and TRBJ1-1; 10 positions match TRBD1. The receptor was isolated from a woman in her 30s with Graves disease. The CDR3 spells CASSPRTGGKGTEAFF. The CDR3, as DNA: TGTGCCAGCAGTCCTAGGACAGGGGGAAAGGGCACTGAAGCTTTCTTT.